The next 18 T cell receptor beta chains were all read from a single sample in a study of PD-L1 blockade in urothelial cancer. Sample time point: pretreatment peripheral blood. Profiling relied on immunoSEQ multiplex PCR, and the TCRdb table lists in-frame clones only, not all of them. The sample has roughly 20,000 clones, roughly 90% seen once. Source: PBMCs, taken around atezolizumab (anti-PD-L1) treatment. The source is an older man with urothelial cancer.

On this clone: Without the conserved terminal phenylalanine or tryptophan, this CDR3 likely stems from a read error. The DNA is omitted, as the CDR3 cannot be located on it reliably, and the CDR3 follows TCRdb's listing. This sequence joins TRBV30 and TRBJ2-7; TRBD1 is the table's D call and was not checked against the DNA. The CDR3 spans 11 amino acids, including both terminal residues. Germline CDR1 is GTSNPN and CDR2 is SVGIG (reference sequence). The CDR3 protein is CAWSFRDKLSY.

This clone was detected a few times. This sequence joins TRBV6-1 and TRBJ2-7; D not resolved. The length of the CDR3 is 14 residues. The germline gives CDR1 MNHNS, CDR2 SASEGT. Trimming took 7 bases from V and 3 from J, leaving 16 bases between them. The CDR3 nucleotides read TGTGCCAGCACCTACGATGTGGGCAACTACGAGCAGTACTTC. Amino acid sequence: CASTYDVGNYEQYF.

This chain joins TRBV4-1 and TRBJ1-4, with D unclear. The germline V gene has CDR1 MGHRA and CDR2 YSYEKL. Trimming removed 1 base at V and 5 bases at J, with 14 bases between. This CDR3 spans 16 amino acids. The CDR3, as DNA: TGCGCCAGCAGCCAAGGCCCCGGGGAAGACAATGAAAAACTGTTTTTT. Translation gives CASSQGPGEDNEKLFF.

The J gene is TRBJ2-6, the V gene TRBV10-3, with D unclear. The ends were cut back, 7 bases at V and 0 bases at J, with 4 bases in the middle. Germline CDR1 reads ENHRY; CDR2 reads SYGVKD. The CDR3 sequence is 13 residues long. The CDR3 DNA is TGTGCCATCATGCGCTCTGGGGCCAACGTCCTGACTTTC. Its translation is CAIMRSGANVLTF.

V usage is TRBV5-6 and J usage is TRBJ1-6, with D possibly TRBD1 on 5 matching bases. Germline V lookup: CDR1 SGHDT, CDR2 YYEEEE. The V and J ends lost 0 bases and 5 bases respectively, with 12 bases between them. The CDR3 has 16 residues. CDR3 nucleotide sequence: TGTGCCAGCAGCTTGGGGGGGGGAGTGAATAATTCACCCCTCCACTTT. It translates to CASSLGGGVNNSPLHF.

The V call is TRBV18, the J call TRBJ1-2; D uncertain. The germline V gene encodes CDR1 KGHSH and CDR2 LQKENI. Trimming removed 6 bases at V and 4 bases at J, with 12 bases between. The CDR3 covers 13 residues. CDR3: CASSRETFYGYTF. CDR3 coding DNA: TGTGCCAGCTCCCGGGAGACCTTCTATGGCTACACCTTC.

V gene TRBV5-1 combines with J gene TRBJ2-1, with D possibly being TRBD1 (6 bases). The CDR3 length is 15 residues. The germline CDR1 and CDR2 sequences are SGHRS and YFSETQ. Deletions cut 6 bases from V and 9 bases from J, with 22 bases between. CDR3 nucleotide sequence: TGCGCCAGCACCCCCGGGACCCAGGGGTTTGGTGAGCAGTTCTTC. Residues: CASTPGTQGFGEQFF.

This clone was recorded once. This chain links TRBV6-5 with TRBJ2-7; the D gene is possibly TRBD1 (6 bases). The CDR3 is 14 amino acids. Trimming cost V 10 bases and J 6 bases, with 22 bases left between them. Per germline, CDR1 MNHEY and CDR2 SVGAGI. CDR3 DNA sequence: TGTGCCACTCAAACGCAGGGGATTATGGGCGAGCAGTACTTC. Amino acids: CATQTQGIMGEQYF.

The rearrangement uses TRBV30 and TRBJ1-2; the match to TRBD1 covers 7 bases. Germline trimming cut 2 bases from V and 13 bases from J; bases unmatched to any gene: 10. CDR1 and CDR2 from the germline V gene are GTSNPN and SVGIG (reference sequence). The CDR3 consists of 12 residues. CDR3 sequence reads: CAWSPEGTALTF. The DNA of the CDR3 is TGTGCCTGGAGTCCCGAGGGGACAGCACTCACCTTC.

The V gene is TRBV6-6, the J gene TRBJ1-2; D may be TRBD1 (5 bases). There are 15 residues in the CDR3. Trimming removed 0 bases from V and 1 base from J, with 9 bases in between. The germline V gene has CDR1 MNHNY and CDR2 SVGAGI (reference sequence). The CDR3 DNA reads TGTGCCAGCAGTTACTCGCAGGGCCGTAACTATGGCTACACCTTC. This encodes CASSYSQGRNYGYTF.

This clone was counted between two and nine times. In DNA form, the CDR3 reads TGTGCCAGCTCACCACAGAACTCGCTTCGAGGGAAGGGAAACACCATATATTTT. This codes for CASSPQNSLRGKGNTIYF. V is TRBV18 and J is TRBJ1-3; D gene ambiguous. The CDR3 is made up of 18 amino acids. CDR1 and CDR2 from the germline V gene are KGHSH and LQKENI. V dropped 1 base and J dropped 4 bases, with 20 bases sitting between them.

This clone has just one count. The chain uses TRBV18 and TRBJ2-4; 8 nucleotides match TRBD1. This CDR3 spans 16 amino acids. Germline V gene lookup returns CDR1 KGHSH and CDR2 LQKENI. The V and J ends lost 4 bases and 1 base, in that order; junction bases with no gene match: 6. CDR3 in amino acids: CASSLQGAGAKNIQYF. The CDR3 DNA follows: TGTGCCAGCTCACTCCAGGGGGCCGGGGCCAAAAACATTCAGTACTTC.

This CDR3 is CASSLEGSGPTDTQYF. The CDR3 DNA reads TGTGCCAGCAGCTTAGAAGGCAGCGGCCCCACAGATACGCAGTATTTT. The chain joins TRBV7-6 to TRBJ2-3; the D gene is possibly TRBD2 (5 bases). V was shortened by 1 base and J by 2 bases, with 13 bases between the two germline ends. This CDR3 is 16 amino acids long. Germline-derived CDR1 and CDR2 are SGHVS and FNYEAQ. Full variable domain (rest looked up from reference TRBV7-6 and TRBJ2-3): GAGVSQSPRYKVTKRGQDVALRCDPISGHVSLYWYRQALGQGPEFLTYFNYEAQQDKSGLPNDRFSAERPEGSISTLTIQRTEQRDSAMYRCASSLEGSGPTDTQYFGPGTRLTVL.

The chain links TRBV5-6 to TRBJ1-1, with 8 bases fitting TRBD1. After removal of 3 bases from V and 3 bases from J, the junction contained 4 bases not matched to a gene. The CDR3 is 14 residues long. CDR1 is SGHDT and CDR2 is YYEEEE in the germline V gene. The CDR3 nucleotides are TGTGCCAGCAGCTGGGGACAGGAGGACACTGAAGCTTTCTTT. It yields the protein CASSWGQEDTEAFF.

This clone was found once. The chain couples TRBV5-5 to TRBJ1-2, with TRBD1 matching over 11 bases. CDR3 length: 15 amino acids. With V trimmed by 3 bases and J by 5 bases, 6 bases remained unmatched. Germline V lookup: CDR1 SGHKS, CDR2 YYEKEE (reference sequence). Here the CDR3 DNA reads TGTGCCAGCAGCTCTTCCGGGACAGGGGGTTATGGCTACACCTTC. Protein sequence: CASSSSGTGGYGYTF.

This clone appeared a few times. The chain employs TRBV30 and TRBJ1-1, with 11 bases that match TRBD1. In germline, CDR1 is GTSNPN, CDR2 SVGIG (reference sequence). The junction had 2 bases not matched to a gene; V was cut back by 0 bases and J by 5 bases. This CDR3 is 14 amino acids long. CDR3 loop: CAWSVGQGETEAFF. CDR3 sequence (DNA): TGTGCCTGGAGTGTGGGACAGGGGGAAACTGAAGCTTTCTTT.

The V and J genes are TRBV28 and TRBJ2-2; perhaps TRBD1 as D (6 bases). Germline CDR1 MDHEN, CDR2 SYDVKM. The CDR3 is 16 amino acids. Deletions cut 6 bases from V and 3 bases from J, with 17 bases between. CDR3: CASSSPRGSYTGELFF. The CDR3 bases are TGTGCCAGCAGCTCACCCAGGGGAAGTTACACCGGGGAGCTGTTTTTT.

V is TRBV10-3 and J is TRBJ1-6, with 7 bases identical to TRBD1. This CDR3 region has 15 residues. Germline assignment: CDR1 ENHRY and CDR2 SYGVKD. V gave up 4 bases and J gave up 5 bases; unmatched junction bases: 5. As DNA, the CDR3 is TGTGCCATCAGTGGAGACAGGGACCATAATTCACCCCTCCACTTT. It codes for CAISGDRDHNSPLHF.